This T cell receptor beta chain was obtained from a study of CD8 T cells in ankylosing spondylitis. Germline values: CDR1 MGHDK, CDR2 SYGVNS. The V gene lost 7 bases and the J gene lost 0 bases, with 8 bases spanning the gap. The CDR3 runs 13 residues. TCRdb re-called the 5' RACE reads with MiXCR, one entry per CDR3 protein. The repertoire consists of around 330,000 distinct CDR3 sequences, with 9.5% to 13% occurring once and the leading ten covering around 8.4%. This clonotype has only a few counts. The sequencing sample was made of blood, either unsorted or a sorted T cell fraction (not recorded which). This rearrangement joins TRBV25-1 to TRBJ2-3, with D hard to call. This sequence was found in a female donor with ankylosing spondylitis or in good health (not recorded which). The CDR3 loop reads CASNRPSTDTQYF. Written as DNA, the CDR3 is TGTGCCAGCAATCGGCCTAGCACAGATACGCAGTATTTT.